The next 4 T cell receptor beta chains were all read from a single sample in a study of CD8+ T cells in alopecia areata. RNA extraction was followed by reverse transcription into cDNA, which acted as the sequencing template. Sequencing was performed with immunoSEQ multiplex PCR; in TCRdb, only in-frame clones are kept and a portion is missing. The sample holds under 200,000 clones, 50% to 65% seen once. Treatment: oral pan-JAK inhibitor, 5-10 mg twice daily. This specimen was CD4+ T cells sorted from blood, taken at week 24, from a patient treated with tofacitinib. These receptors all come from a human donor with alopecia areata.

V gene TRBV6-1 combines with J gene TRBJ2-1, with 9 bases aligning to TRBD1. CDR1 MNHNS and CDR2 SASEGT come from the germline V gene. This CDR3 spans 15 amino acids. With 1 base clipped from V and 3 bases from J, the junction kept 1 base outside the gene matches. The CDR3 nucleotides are TGTGCCAGCAGTGAAGGGGACAGGGTCTACAATGAGCAGTTCTTC. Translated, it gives CASSEGDRVYNEQFF.

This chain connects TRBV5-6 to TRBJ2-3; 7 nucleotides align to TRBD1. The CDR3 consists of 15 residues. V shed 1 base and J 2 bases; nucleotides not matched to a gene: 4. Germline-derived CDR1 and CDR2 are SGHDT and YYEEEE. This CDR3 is CASSLLRGPTDTQYF. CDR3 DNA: TGTGCCAGCAGCTTGTTGAGGGGGCCCACAGATACGCAGTATTTT.

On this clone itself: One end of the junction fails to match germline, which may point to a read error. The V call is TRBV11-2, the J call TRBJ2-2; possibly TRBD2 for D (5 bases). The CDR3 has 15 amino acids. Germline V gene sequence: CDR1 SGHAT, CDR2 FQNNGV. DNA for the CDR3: TGTGCCAGCAGCCCCCAAAGTTTCTCAGCCGGGGAGCCGTTTTTT. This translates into CASSPQSFSAGEPFF.

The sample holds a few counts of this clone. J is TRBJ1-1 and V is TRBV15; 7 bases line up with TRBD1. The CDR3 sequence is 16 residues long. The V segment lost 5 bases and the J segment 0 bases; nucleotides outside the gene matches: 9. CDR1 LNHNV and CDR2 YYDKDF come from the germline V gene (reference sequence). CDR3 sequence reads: CATSAGGQLMNTEAFF. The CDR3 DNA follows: TGTGCCACCAGCGCCGGGGGACAGTTAATGAACACTGAAGCTTTCTTT.